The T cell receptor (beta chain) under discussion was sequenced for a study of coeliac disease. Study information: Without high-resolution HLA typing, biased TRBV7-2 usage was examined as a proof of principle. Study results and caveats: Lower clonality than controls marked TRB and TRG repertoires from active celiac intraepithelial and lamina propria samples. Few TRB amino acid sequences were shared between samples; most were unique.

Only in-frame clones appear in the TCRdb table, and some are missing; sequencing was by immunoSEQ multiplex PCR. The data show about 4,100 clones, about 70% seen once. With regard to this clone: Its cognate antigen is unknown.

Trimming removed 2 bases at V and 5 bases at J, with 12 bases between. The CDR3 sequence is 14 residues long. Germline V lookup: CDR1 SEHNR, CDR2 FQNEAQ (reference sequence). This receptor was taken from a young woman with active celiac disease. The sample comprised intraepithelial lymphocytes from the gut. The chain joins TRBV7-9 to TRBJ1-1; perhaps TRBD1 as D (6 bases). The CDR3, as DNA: TGTGCCAGCAGCTTAATGTCAGGGGCTACTGAAGCTTTCTTT. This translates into CASSLMSGATEAFF.